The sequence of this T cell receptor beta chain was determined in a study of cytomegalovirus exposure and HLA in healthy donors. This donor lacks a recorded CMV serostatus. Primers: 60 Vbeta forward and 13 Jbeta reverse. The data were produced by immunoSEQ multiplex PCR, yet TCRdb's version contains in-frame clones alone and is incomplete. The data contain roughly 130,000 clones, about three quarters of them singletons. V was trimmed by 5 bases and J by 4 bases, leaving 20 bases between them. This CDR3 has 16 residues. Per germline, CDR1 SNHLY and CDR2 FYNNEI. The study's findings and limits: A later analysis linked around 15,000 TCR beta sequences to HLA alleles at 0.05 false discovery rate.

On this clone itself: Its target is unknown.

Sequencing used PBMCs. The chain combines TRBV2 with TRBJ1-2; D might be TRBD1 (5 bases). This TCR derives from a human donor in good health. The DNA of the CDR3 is TGTGCCAGCAGTTACTCGGGGGAGCGAGTTAGCTATGGCTACACCTTC. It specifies CASSYSGERVSYGYTF.